The source of this T cell receptor beta chain is a study of blood T cell repertoires in COVID-19. Clones were read by immunoSEQ multiplex PCR, and TCRdb kept only the in-frame ones, dropping some. The top ten clones hold around 10% of a sample with about 230,000 clones, 65% to 90% of them seen once. CDR1 is SGHAT and CDR2 is FQDESV in the germline V gene (reference sequence). After removal of 5 bases from V and 3 bases from J, the junction contained 8 bases not matched to a gene. The CDR3 has 15 amino acids. The chain has TRBV11-1 and TRBJ2-5; 8 nucleotides line up with TRBD2. This sequence was found in a man over 45 with COVID-19, enrolled during active disease. Sequenced material: peripheral blood. The CDR3 sequence: CASSAGLGGKETQYF. The CDR3, as DNA: TGTGCCAGCAGCGCGGGACTAGGCGGTAAAGAGACCCAGTACTTC.